Listed here are 4 T cell receptor beta chains from one sample, sequenced in a study of blood T cell repertoires in COVID-19. TCRdb's copy holds only in-frame clones and misses some; the assay was immunoSEQ multiplex PCR. Here the sample spans 62,000 or so clones, over 80% being singletons. The sequenced sample consisted of peripheral blood. These receptors came from a human donor in a cohort sampled during active COVID-19.

This chain connects TRBV5-1 to TRBJ2-7; 9 nucleotides align to TRBD2. CDR3 size: 15 residues. Germline V gene sequence: CDR1 SGHRS, CDR2 YFSETQ. J gave up 6 bases and V 4 bases, and 11 bases lay outside the gene matches. CDR3 sequence: CASSQTGTSRTEQYF. Here the CDR3 DNA reads TGCGCCAGCAGCCAAACCGGGACTAGCCGTACCGAGCAGTACTTC.

The V and J genes are TRBV5-4 and TRBJ1-3; the D is unclear. In germline, CDR1 is SGHNT, CDR2 YYREEE (reference sequence). This CDR3 spans 14 amino acids. Trimming stripped 2 bases from V and 4 bases from J, with 10 bases between. CDR3 sequence (DNA): TGTGCCAGCAGCTTAATGGGCTCCGGAAACACCATATATTTT. The encoded protein is CASSLMGSGNTIYF.

This clone was detected once. The chain joins TRBV7-9 to TRBJ1-2, with D hard to call. The V gene's germline CDR1 is SEHNR and CDR2 FQNEAQ (reference sequence). Deletions cut 3 bases from V and 1 base from J, with 9 bases between. This CDR3 has 14 residues. CDR3 region: CASSFPGFNYGYTF. The CDR3 nucleotides are TGTGCCAGCAGCTTCCCGGGTTTTAACTATGGCTACACCTTC.

This chain links TRBV12-3 or TRBV12-4 with TRBJ1-5; no definite D call. The V and J ends lost 5 bases and 6 bases respectively, with 8 bases between them. The CDR3 is 12 amino acids. The CDR3 here is CASSGGIQPQHF. The CDR3 nucleotides are TGTGCCAGCAGTGGAGGGATTCAGCCCCAGCATTTT.